The sequence of this T cell receptor (beta chain) was determined in a study of blood T cells in healthy people across ages. Study in general: Capturing about one barcoded beta molecule per two T cells was achieved by template switching.

The second PCR ran about 6 to 12 cycles with a sample-barcoded 5' primer and J-beta primers. One entry per CDR3 protein, called by TCRdb with MiXCR from the 5' RACE reads. The sample shows approximately 800,000 distinct CDR3 sequences, 25% of them seen only once. CDR1 is SQVTM and CDR2 is ANQGSEA in the germline V gene. After removal of 7 bases from V and 5 bases from J, the junction contained 8 bases not matched to a gene. The CDR3 covers 14 residues. The data also belong to a second study, concerning T cells of mothers and their children.

This TCR derives from a boy aged 10-17 years in good health. The chain links TRBV29-1 to TRBJ2-3; 11 bases map to TRBD1. Sequencing was done on a sample of blood. CDR3 loop: CSASGQGAVDTQYF. CDR3 nucleotides: TGCAGCGCTTCCGGACAGGGGGCAGTAGATACGCAGTATTTT.